A selection of T cell receptor beta chains follows, all from one sample in a study of Graves' ophthalmopathy and Graves' hyperthyroidism. TCRdb itself ran the multiplex PCR reads through MiXCR, one entry per CDR3 protein. The data contain about 370,000 distinct CDR3 sequences, about 18% of them singletons. Sample: peripheral blood. The receptors here all came from an adult woman with stable Graves' hyperthyroidism. The CDR3 runs from the conserved cysteine through the conserved F or W. Each record gives: V gene, clone size, J gene, D gene, CDR3 protein, CDR3 DNA. A D gene is named only where the DNA matches it firmly. A clone size is listed for some rows: how often the clone was seen (once, few, many), or a class if it is expanded.

TRBV18,many,TRBJ1-6,NA,CASSPDHPYNSPLHF,TGTGCCAGCTCACCAGACCATCCCTATAATTCACCCCTCCACTTT
TRBV6-1,many,TRBJ2-7,TRBD1,CASSAYMTGSPYEQYF,TGTGCCAGCAGTGCCTACATGACAGGGTCCCCTTACGAGCAGTACTTC
TRBV5-6,few,TRBJ2-6,NA,CASSWNGAGANVLTF,TGTGCCAGCAGCTGGAATGGGGCTGGGGCCAACGTCCTGACTTTC
TRBV28,many,TRBJ2-7,NA,CASSLSLNFGSPPGRYEQYF,TGTGCCAGCAGTTTATCCCTAAATTTTGGGTCTCCACCCGGACGCTACGAGCAGTACTTC
TRBV6-1,many,TRBJ1-2,TRBD1,CASLGQSYGYTF,TGTGCCAGCCTGGGACAGAGCTATGGCTACACCTTC
TRBV5-1,many,TRBJ1-1,NA,CASSLEASTEAFF,TGCGCCAGCAGCTTGGAAGCGAGCACTGAAGCTTTCTTT
TRBV2,few,TRBJ2-5,NA,CAIQQSPETQYF,TGTGCCATCCAACAGTCACCAGAGACCCAGTACTTC
TRBV12-5,few,TRBJ2-2,NA,CASGPPGGLAGELFF,TGTGCTAGTGGTCCCCCCGGGGGGCTCGCCGGGGAGCTGTTTTTT
TRBV7-9,many,TRBJ2-7,TRBD2,CASTPLTTSGSHEQYF,TGTGCCAGCACCCCCCTCACGACTAGCGGGAGCCACGAGCAGTACTTC
TRBV6-1,many,TRBJ2-5,TRBD2,CASGGGTSPRQETQYF,TGTGCCAGCGGGGGAGGGACCTCGCCTCGCCAAGAGACCCAGTACTTC
TRBV20-1,few,TRBJ1-5,NA,CSAAGALNQPQHF,TGCAGTGCTGCCGGGGCCTTAAATCAGCCCCAGCATTTT
TRBV7-8,few,TRBJ2-2,TRBD1,CASSSPRTGNTGELFF,TGTGCCAGCAGTTCACCCAGGACAGGGAACACCGGGGAGCTGTTTTTT
TRBV6-1,many,TRBJ1-2,NA,CASSDGRLYGYTF,TGTGCCAGCAGTGACGGACGATTATATGGCTACACCTTC
TRBV25-1,many,TRBJ2-7,NA,CASSEFAEREQYF,TGTGCCAGCAGTGAATTCGCAGAACGGGAGCAGTACTTC
TRBV28,medium-sized,TRBJ1-5,TRBD1,CASSFRGGYSNQPQHF,TGTGCCAGCAGTTTTCGAGGGGGCTATAGCAATCAGCCCCAGCATTTT
TRBV12-3/TRBV12-4,NA,TRBJ2-2,NA,CASSFWGTPDGGELFF,TGTGCCAGCAGTTTTTGGGGGACACCTGATGGCGGGGAGCTGTTTTTT
TRBV30,many,TRBJ2-7,NA,CAWSQLASSDFSYEQYF,TGTGCCTGGAGTCAACTGGCCTCTAGCGACTTCTCCTACGAGCAGTACTTC
TRBV28,NA,TRBJ2-7,NA,CASSTLKGKGYEQYF,TGTGCCAGCAGTACCCTGAAGGGGAAGGGCTACGAGCAGTACTTC
TRBV4-2,NA,TRBJ2-4,NA,CASSQFGEKNIQYF,TGTGCCAGCAGCCAATTCGGAGAGAAAAACATTCAGTACTTC
TRBV7-8,once,TRBJ2-7,TRBD1,CASSSGTGMDEQYF,TGTGCCAGCAGCTCCGGGACAGGGATGGACGAGCAGTACTTC
TRBV7-9,many,TRBJ1-1,TRBD1,CASSPRGQGGTEAFF,TGTGCCAGCAGCCCCCGGGGACAGGGGGGCACTGAAGCTTTCTTT
TRBV5-1,NA,TRBJ2-2,NA,CASSSSDSNTGELFF,TGCGCCAGCAGCTCCTCCGACAGCAACACCGGGGAGCTGTTTTTT
TRBV27,many,TRBJ1-2,NA,CASSLGGRYGYTF,TGTGCCAGCAGTTTAGGGGGCCGCTATGGCTACACCTTC
TRBV4-1,NA,TRBJ2-7,TRBD2,CASSHPGLAGTVQYF,TGCGCCAGCAGCCATCCGGGACTAGCGGGAACCGTGCAGTACTTC
TRBV6-1,NA,TRBJ1-1,TRBD1,CASSEPGTGWTEAFF,TGTGCCAGCAGTGAACCAGGGACAGGGTGGACTGAAGCTTTCTTT
TRBV7-9,few,TRBJ2-1,NA,CASSPLSGIYNEQFF,TGTGCCAGCAGCCCCCTATCCGGGATATACAATGAGCAGTTCTTC
TRBV3-1,many,TRBJ2-7,NA,CASSQSLGGKAYEQYF,TGTGCCAGCAGCCAATCCCTCGGGGGAAAGGCCTACGAGCAGTACTTC
TRBV27,many,TRBJ1-5,NA,CASSFGQTNQPQHF,TGTGCCAGCAGTTTCGGACAGACCAATCAGCCCCAGCATTTT
TRBV7-9,many,TRBJ2-7,NA,CASSFDGSYEQYF,TGTGCCAGCAGCTTTGACGGAAGCTACGAGCAGTACTTC
TRBV5-1,few,TRBJ2-5,NA,CASSLGQSQETQYF,TGCGCCAGCAGCTTGGGACAGTCCCAAGAGACCCAGTACTTC
TRBV20-1,many,TRBJ2-5,NA,CSARDESFGETQYF,TGCAGTGCTAGAGATGAATCCTTCGGGGAGACCCAGTACTTC
TRBV12-3/TRBV12-4,NA,TRBJ1-3,NA,CASSLTVSPGNTIYF,TGTGCCAGCAGTCTGACAGTCTCCCCTGGAAACACCATATATTTT
TRBV11-1,many,TRBJ2-7,NA,CASSTGPYSYEQYF,TGTGCCAGCAGCACGGGACCATACTCCTACGAGCAGTACTTC
TRBV7-9,few,TRBJ2-5,NA,CASSAMDRKSQETQYF,TGTGCCAGCAGCGCGATGGACAGAAAATCCCAAGAGACCCAGTACTTC
TRBV11-2,many,TRBJ1-2,NA,CASSQSGLSGYGYTF,TGTGCCAGCAGCCAATCCGGCTTGTCCGGCTATGGCTACACCTTC
TRBV7-2,many,TRBJ2-2,TRBD2,CASSAQPSGSSGELFF,TGTGCCAGCAGCGCCCAGCCTAGCGGGAGTAGCGGGGAGCTGTTTTTT
TRBV11-2,many,TRBJ1-1,TRBD1,CASSPTGGLSEAFF,TGTGCCAGCAGCCCAACAGGGGGCCTCTCTGAAGCTTTCTTT
TRBV27,many,TRBJ1-2,NA,CASSTSSEFYGYTF,TGTGCCAGCAGCACGTCGTCGGAATTCTATGGCTACACCTTC
TRBV6-5,many,TRBJ1-1,NA,CASSFQGRTEAFF,TGTGCCAGCAGTTTTCAGGGGCGCACTGAAGCTTTCTTT
TRBV7-6,many,TRBJ1-1,NA,CASSPGTPNLTFF,TGTGCCAGCAGCCCGGGGACGCCAAACCTGACTTTCTTT
TRBV2,many,TRBJ1-2,TRBD1,CASSEAPAGGNYGYTF,TGTGCCAGCAGTGAAGCCCCGGCAGGGGGTAACTATGGCTACACCTTC
TRBV27,many,TRBJ1-2,NA,CASSLSGYDYTF,TGTGCCAGCAGTTTATCTGGCTATGACTACACCTTC
TRBV20-1,many,TRBJ2-7,TRBD2,CSARLAGGIFSYEQYF,TGCAGTGCCCGACTAGCGGGAGGAATCTTCTCCTACGAGCAGTACTTC
TRBV28,many,TRBJ2-7,TRBD2,CASSRTRNPPEQYF,TGTGCCAGCAGCCGGACTAGGAATCCCCCCGAGCAGTACTTC
TRBV4-2,many,TRBJ2-7,NA,CASSQDHPRWAVYEQYF,TGTGCCAGCAGCCAAGACCACCCCCGGTGGGCCGTATACGAGCAGTACTTC
TRBV6-1,NA,TRBJ2-7,NA,CATGTAYEQYF,TGTGCCACCGGGACGGCCTACGAGCAGTACTTC
TRBV7-2,many,TRBJ2-7,NA,CASSFLEFYEQYF,TGTGCCAGCAGCTTTTTAGAATTCTACGAGCAGTACTTC
TRBV5-5,few,TRBJ2-7,NA,CASSLALGELAYEQYF,TGTGCCAGCAGCTTGGCTCTTGGGGAGCTGGCCTACGAGCAGTACTTC